This TCR beta chain was recovered during a study of beta chain features in type 1 diabetes. Expressed TCRB transcripts were sequenced because the entire RNA isolate underwent reverse transcription. Some clones are missing from TCRdb's copy, which holds only in-frame ones; the method was immunoSEQ multiplex PCR. Of about 900,000 clones listed, under 20% are singletons. Specimen: naive CD4+ T cells from blood. This sequence originates from a woman under 30 in good health.

CDR3 sequence: CASSQVAGALRNTQYF. The CDR3 region has the DNA TGTGCCAGCAGCCAAGTAGCAGGGGCTCTCAGGAATACGCAGTATTTT. V usage is TRBV14 and J usage is TRBJ2-3; TRBD1 is a possible D gene (6 bases). CDR3 size: 16 residues. With 1 base removed from V and 7 bases from J, the gap between germline ends came to 18 bases. In germline, CDR1 is SGHDN, CDR2 FVKESK.